The next 14 T cell receptor beta chains were all read from a single sample in a study of T cells after yellow fever vaccination. One entry per CDR3 protein, called by TCRdb with MiXCR from the 5' RACE reads. The data hold around 320,000 distinct CDR3 sequences, with roughly 10% observed a single time. The sequences come from CD4+ T cells sorted from PBMCs, collected 45 days after the yellow fever booster vaccination. Receptors were obtained from a young man who received the YFV17D yellow fever vaccine.

The sample holds a few counts of this clonotype. The rearrangement joins TRBV1 to TRBJ1-1. TRBV1 is a recognized pseudogene. This CDR3 has 12 amino acids. CDR3: CTSSQDWEAAFF. CDR3 sequence (DNA): TGCACCAGCAGCCAAGATTGGGAGGCAGCTTTCTTT.

The CDR3 sequence: CASGGTVTDTQYF. CDR3 in DNA: TGTGCCAGCGGAGGGACAGTCACAGATACGCAGTATTTT. The chain couples TRBV25-1 to TRBJ2-3, with TRBD1 as a possible D gene (7 bases). This CDR3 has 13 residues. Trimming took off 8 bases at V and 2 bases at J, with 11 bases between the two ends. Germline loops: CDR1 MGHDK, CDR2 SYGVNS.

This clonotype was counted ten times or more. The J gene is TRBJ2-1, the V gene TRBV3-1, with 8 positions matching TRBD2. The germline V gene has CDR1 LGHDT and CDR2 YNNKEL (reference sequence). This CDR3 spans 13 amino acids. Trimming removed 2 bases from V and 9 bases from J; junction bases left unmatched: 3. The CDR3: CASSQQTSAEQFF. DNA of the CDR3: TGTGCCAGCAGCCAACAGACTAGCGCTGAGCAGTTCTTC.

This clonotype turned up a few times. V usage is TRBV5-5 and J usage is TRBJ1-6; no definite D call. Germline CDR1 reads SGHKS; CDR2 reads YYEKEE (reference sequence). This CDR3 has 17 residues. V was cut by 1 base and J by 0 bases, with 11 bases left in between. Here the CDR3 DNA reads TGTGCCAGCAGCTTGTCCGGCCAACGCTCCTATAATTCACCCCTCCACTTT. This encodes CASSLSGQRSYNSPLHF.

This clonotype was detected ten times or more. The rearrangement links TRBV7-6 to TRBJ1-4; D is undetermined. This CDR3 comprises 15 residues. V was trimmed by 5 bases and J by 0 bases, leaving 10 bases between them. Germline-derived CDR1 and CDR2 are SGHVS and FNYEAQ. The chain's CDR3 is CASSPIYATNEKLFF. CDR3 coding DNA: TGTGCCAGCAGCCCCATCTACGCAACTAATGAAAAACTGTTTTTT. The variable domain in full, completed from reference TRBV7-6 and TRBJ1-4, reads GAGVSQSPRYKVTKRGQDVALRCDPISGHVSLYWYRQALGQGPEFLTYFNYEAQQDKSGLPNDRFSAERPEGSISTLTIQRTEQRDSAMYRCASSPIYATNEKLFFGSGTQLSVL.

This clonotype appeared many times. The chain carries TRBV29-1 and TRBJ1-2, with a possible D match to TRBD1 (5 bases). Germline lookup yields CDR1 SQVTM and CDR2 ANQGSEA. V dropped 4 bases and J dropped 5 bases, with 8 bases sitting between them. This CDR3 spans 11 amino acids. The CDR3: CSVGQGYGYTF. For the CDR3, the DNA is TGCAGCGTTGGCCAGGGATATGGCTACACCTTC.

V gene TRBV4-3 combines with J gene TRBJ1-4, with a weak D call TRBD1 (5 bases). V lost 4 bases and J 0 bases, leaving 12 bases between the germline ends. Per germline, CDR1 LGHNA and CDR2 YSLEER. The CDR3 length is 16 residues. DNA for the CDR3: TGCGCCAGCAGCCGAGCACTAGGGGCAACTAATGAAAAACTGTTTTTT. Residues: CASSRALGATNEKLFF.

This clonotype was picked up a small number of times. V usage is TRBV5-6 and J usage is TRBJ2-3; 7 bases fit TRBD1. Losses at the gene ends were 5 bases for V and 3 bases for J; bases not matched to a gene: 3. Germline values: CDR1 SGHDT, CDR2 YYEEEE. CDR3 length: 13 amino acids. The CDR3 nucleotides read TGTGCCAGCAGAACAGGGGAAACAGATACGCAGTATTTT. It translates to CASRTGETDTQYF.

This clonotype was recorded at least ten times. The chain is built from TRBV20-1 and TRBJ2-4, with a weak D call TRBD1 (6 bases). Trimming shortened V by 5 bases and J by 1 base, and 15 bases separated the two germline ends. CDR3 length: 15 residues. CDR1 DFQATT and CDR2 SNEGSKA come from the germline V gene (reference sequence). CDR3 amino acids: CSARDRLGAKNIQYF. The CDR3 bases are TGCAGTGCTCGTGACAGGTTGGGGGCCAAAAACATTCAGTACTTC.

This clonotype has just a few counts. J is TRBJ1-1 and V is TRBV7-2; no firm D call. CDR3 length: 14 amino acids. CDR1 is SGHTA, CDR2 FQGNSA, per germline. Between the trimmed V and J ends, which lost 1 base and 0 bases, there was a span of 6 bases. CDR3 nucleotide sequence: TGTGCCAGCAGCTTAGTTGCGGTGAACACTGAAGCTTTCTTT. Protein: CASSLVAVNTEAFF. The full variable domain, completed using reference TRBV7-2 and TRBJ1-1, is GAGVSQSPSNKVTEKGKDVELRCDPISGHTALYWYRQSLGQGLEFLIYFQGNSAPDKSGLPSDRFSAERTGGSVSTLTIQRTQQEDSAVYLCASSLVAVNTEAFFGQGTRLTVV.

The V and J genes are TRBV23-1 and TRBJ2-7; tentative D call: TRBD2 (7 bases). TRBV23-1 counts as an open reading frame of uncertain function. The V end was cut by 4 bases, the J end by 5 bases, with 12 bases between. This CDR3 is built from 13 residues. The CDR3 nucleotides are TGCGCCAGCAGTCGCTCGGGGGGCCACGAGCAGTACTTC. It is translated as CASSRSGGHEQYF.

The chain is built from TRBV4-3 and TRBJ2-1; the match to TRBD2 covers 11 bases. The trim removed 0 bases at V and 5 bases at J, leaving 12 bases unmatched. The germline V gene has CDR1 LGHNA and CDR2 YSLEER. This CDR3 spans 19 amino acids. CDR3 DNA: TGCGCCAGCAGCCAAGATGCACTAGCGGGGGCCCTCCAGAACAATGAGCAGTTCTTC. This sequence encodes CASSQDALAGALQNNEQFF.

This clonotype was observed many times. The chain recombines TRBV20-1 with TRBJ1-1; D uncertain. The CDR3 covers 14 residues. Trimming pared 6 bases from V and 0 bases from J, leaving 14 bases between. Germline CDR1 and CDR2: DFQATT and SNEGSKA (reference sequence). The CDR3, as DNA: TGCAGTGCCCTTCCAGGAACCTTGAACACTGAAGCTTTCTTT. Amino acid sequence: CSALPGTLNTEAFF.

The chain uses TRBV7-2 and TRBJ2-1; unclear D gene. The germline CDR1 and CDR2 sequences are SGHTA and FQGNSA. The V end was cut by 5 bases, the J end by 6 bases, with 11 bases between. This CDR3 is 13 amino acids long. CDR3 amino acids: CASSPPGFNEQFF. DNA for the CDR3: TGTGCCAGCAGCCCTCCAGGCTTCAATGAGCAGTTCTTC.